This T cell receptor beta chain stems from a study of blood T cell repertoires in COVID-19. Study background: Sample material is recorded as cDNA or gDNA derived from T cells, B-cell-depleted T cells, or PBMCs.

This clone is a singleton in its sample. All enrollees were about 18 to 89 years old and from approximately 24 US areas. There are 20 residues in the CDR3. Germline V gives CDR1 MNHNY, CDR2 SVGAGI (reference sequence). The V segment lost 6 bases and the J segment 2 bases; nucleotides outside the gene matches: 16. Method: immunoSEQ multiplex PCR; TCRdb's copy keeps in-frame clones and lacks some. Of a few hundred thousand clones listed, 90% are singletons. This TCR was sampled from a woman aged 18-35 years with acute COVID-19. The V and J genes are TRBV6-6 and TRBJ2-6, with 10 bases that match TRBD2. The sequencing input was PBMCs or T cells enriched from blood (not recorded which). The CDR3 here is CASSLYGAGGPGAGANVLTF. In DNA, the CDR3 is TGTGCCAGCAGCCTCTACGGAGCGGGAGGGCCGGGAGCTGGGGCCAACGTCCTGACTTTC.